Presented here are 20 T cell receptor beta chains from one specimen sequenced in a study of cytomegalovirus exposure and HLA in healthy donors. This PCR relied on a set of 60 Vbeta primers and 13 Jbeta primers. TCRdb keeps only in-frame clones here, not all; method: immunoSEQ multiplex PCR. The repertoire holds over 95,000 clones, with around 77% as singletons. The material sequenced was PBMCs. The source is a man aged 35-49 years in good health and CMV-seropositive.

The chain couples TRBV18 to TRBJ2-5; weak D call: TRBD1 (6 bases). The germline CDR1 and CDR2 sequences are KGHSH and LQKENI. With 4 bases removed from V and 4 bases from J, the gap between germline ends came to 19 bases. There are 16 residues in the CDR3. Written as DNA, the CDR3 is TGTGCCAGCTCACGAGGGGACAAACTAAAGGGAGAGACCCAGTACTTC. Translation: CASSRGDKLKGETQYF.

The chain couples TRBV19 to TRBJ2-7, with 7 bases matching TRBD1. In germline, CDR1 is LNHDA, CDR2 SQIVND (reference sequence). This CDR3 has 13 residues. J gave up 2 bases and V 3 bases, and 1 base lay outside the gene matches. Here the CDR3 DNA reads TGTGCCAGTAGTATCCAGGGGGCCTACGAGCAGTACTTC. Translated: CASSIQGAYEQYF.

This chain links TRBV4-3 with TRBJ2-2, with TRBD2 matching over 7 bases. Germline CDR1 LGHNA, CDR2 YSLEER. Unmatched junction bases numbered 10, after V lost 2 bases and J lost 4 bases. The CDR3 loop spans 17 amino acids. DNA for the CDR3: TGCGCCAGCAGCCAAACGACTAGCTCCTTCGTCACCGGGGAGCTGTTTTTT. It yields the protein CASSQTTSSFVTGELFF.

The chain couples TRBV7-2 to TRBJ2-5; D might be TRBD1 (6 bases). Germline V gene sequence: CDR1 SGHTA, CDR2 FQGNSA. The CDR3 has 15 residues. V was pared by 5 bases and J by 5 bases, with 18 bases between. CDR3 nucleotides: TGTGCCAGCAGCCCGACTGGACAGCCAGGGGAGACCCAGTACTTC. As protein: CASSPTGQPGETQYF.

The V call is TRBV9, the J call TRBJ2-3; TRBD1 might be the D (6 bases). Deletions cut 3 bases from V and 0 bases from J, with 14 bases between. Germline values: CDR1 SGDLS, CDR2 YYNGEE. The CDR3 sequence is 16 residues long. The CDR3 here is CASSARTAFSTDTQYF. In DNA form, the CDR3 reads TGTGCCAGCAGCGCCCGGACAGCCTTTAGCACAGATACGCAGTATTTT.

The CDR3 is CASSQDPSGGRTDTQYF. CDR3 DNA sequence: TGTGCCAGCAGCCAAGATCCTAGCGGGGGCCGCACAGATACGCAGTATTTT. V and J are TRBV4-2 and TRBJ2-3, with 10 nucleotides matching TRBD2. The trim removed 0 bases at V and 1 base at J, leaving 4 bases unmatched. This CDR3 contains 17 residues. Germline lookup yields CDR1 LGHNA and CDR2 YNFKEQ.

This clone came up a few times. The chain recombines TRBV7-2 with TRBJ1-6; no firm D call. Trimming shortened V by 1 base and J by 0 bases, and 7 bases separated the two germline ends. Germline lookup yields CDR1 SGHTA and CDR2 FQGNSA. The length of the CDR3 is 16 residues. CDR3 in amino acids: CASSLVPSSYNSPLHF. The CDR3, as DNA: TGTGCCAGCAGCTTAGTTCCGAGCTCCTATAATTCACCCCTCCACTTT.

V gene TRBV5-1 combines with J gene TRBJ2-5; 13 bases fit TRBD2. With V trimmed by 6 bases and J by 0 bases, 11 bases remained unmatched. The CDR3 sequence is 18 residues long. The germline gives CDR1 SGHRS, CDR2 YFSETQ. The CDR3 here is CASTLGLAGDNYQETQYF. DNA for the CDR3: TGCGCCAGCACCCTAGGACTAGCGGGGGATAACTACCAAGAGACCCAGTACTTC.

The chain recombines TRBV29-1 with TRBJ2-3; 11 nucleotides align to TRBD1. Germline V gene data show CDR1 as SQVTM and CDR2 as ANQGSEA. The CDR3 extends over 15 amino acids. Germline trimming cut 4 bases from V and 5 bases from J; bases unmatched to any gene: 8. CDR3: CSVGRTGGIGDTQYF. CDR3 DNA: TGCAGCGTTGGTAGGACAGGGGGCATCGGAGATACGCAGTATTTT.

This clone showed up just a few times. The CDR3 DNA reads TGTGCCAGCAGCCAAGATTTAGCGGGGAAGGGGGAGCAGTTCTTC. Its protein product is CASSQDLAGKGEQFF. V gene TRBV4-2 combines with J gene TRBJ2-1; 8 nucleotides align to TRBD2. Germline CDR1 and CDR2: LGHNA and YNFKEQ. V shed 0 bases, J shed 10 bases, and the junction held 8 bases outside the gene matches. CDR3 size: 15 residues.

This chain joins TRBV6-4 and TRBJ2-5; 12 bases are shared with TRBD2. This CDR3 has 18 residues. CDR1 and CDR2 from the germline V gene are MRHNA and SNTAGT. Trimming took 4 bases from V and 0 from J; bases not matched to a gene: 9. The CDR3 region is CASSGGASGGAHQETQYF. CDR3 DNA: TGTGCCAGCAGTGGAGGGGCTAGCGGGGGGGCCCACCAAGAGACCCAGTACTTC.

This chain uses TRBV5-6 with TRBJ2-3, with TRBD2 identical over 11 bases. CDR3 size: 17 residues. CDR1 SGHDT and CDR2 YYEEEE come from the germline V gene. V was clipped by 1 base and J by 4 bases; unmatched bases: 8. CDR3 DNA: TGTGCCAGCAGCTTGCAAACTCTAGCGGGGGGTGCAGATACGCAGTATTTT. Its protein product is CASSLQTLAGGADTQYF. Full variable domain (missing parts from reference TRBV5-6 and TRBJ2-3): DAGVTQSPTHLIKTRGQQVTLRCSPKSGHDTVSWYQQALGQGPQFIFQYYEEEERQRGNFPDRFSGHQFPNYSSELNVNALLLGDSALYLCASSLQTLAGGADTQYFGPGTRLTVL.

V and J are TRBV2 and TRBJ1-5, with 11 bases identical to TRBD1. V was pared by 5 bases and J by 6 bases, with 3 bases of the junction left unmatched. CDR1 and CDR2 from the germline V gene are SNHLY and FYNNEI. The CDR3 totals 14 residues. CDR3 protein: CASSRDRGTQPQHF. CDR3 DNA: TGTGCCAGCAGTCGGGACAGGGGGACTCAGCCCCAGCATTTT.

The chain uses TRBV25-1 and TRBJ2-5; D is uncertain. This CDR3 spans 12 amino acids. V gave up 1 base and J gave up 7 bases, with 7 bases separating them. Germline V gene data show CDR1 as MGHDK and CDR2 as SYGVNS. The CDR3 region is CASSEFAGTQYF. In DNA, the CDR3 is TGTGCCAGCAGTGAATTCGCAGGGACCCAGTACTTC.

The V gene is TRBV6-5, the J gene TRBJ2-5; a possible D gene is TRBD2 (6 bases). This CDR3 has 15 amino acids. CDR1 is MNHEY and CDR2 is SVGAGI in the germline V gene. V lost 7 bases and J lost 4, with 19 bases in between. The CDR3 region has the DNA TGTGCCAGCACCCAATTCAAGGGGCGGGGAGAGACCCAGTACTTC. Protein: CASTQFKGRGETQYF.

The chain employs TRBV5-8 and TRBJ2-1, with D perhaps TRBD1 (6 bases). This CDR3 spans 12 amino acids. Germline V gene sequence: CDR1 SGHTS, CDR2 YDEGEE. V lost 5 bases and J 7 bases, leaving 10 bases between the germline ends. This CDR3 reads CASSFDRNEQFF. As DNA, the CDR3 is TGTGCCAGCAGTTTTGACAGGAATGAGCAGTTCTTC.

This clone showed up just a few times. The genes are TRBV14 and TRBJ2-2, with D perhaps TRBD1 (5 bases). V lost 2 bases, J lost 4 bases, and 11 bases lay in between. The germline gives CDR1 SGHDN, CDR2 FVKESK. This CDR3 has 15 amino acids. The CDR3, as DNA: TGTGCCAGCAGCCAACTTGACAGTTTCACCGGGGAGCTGTTTTTT. This sequence encodes CASSQLDSFTGELFF.

The chain links TRBV18 to TRBJ2-5; D ambiguous. The J call may be mistaken, given a closer DNA end match to TRBJ2-7. The length of the CDR3 is 14 residues. Per the germline V gene, CDR1 is KGHSH and CDR2 is LQKENI. The CDR3 DNA is TGTGCCAGCTCACCACGAACAGAATCCTACGAGCAGTACTTC. It yields the protein CASSPRTESYEQYF.

This rearrangement joins TRBV4-1 to TRBJ1-5, with D perhaps matching TRBD1 (5 bases). Trimming took 4 bases from V and 9 from J, leaving 13 bases between them. The CDR3 is 13 residues long. Germline CDR1 reads MGHRA; CDR2 reads YSYEKL. The CDR3: CASSRGTTGPQHF. In DNA form, the CDR3 reads TGCGCCAGCAGCCGGGGCACCACCGGGCCCCAGCATTTT.

The chain is built from TRBV7-3 and TRBJ2-1, with 10 bases that match TRBD1. Germline-derived CDR1 and CDR2 are SGHTA and FQGTGA. There are 15 residues in the CDR3. The V and J ends lost 4 bases and 4 bases, in that order; junction bases with no gene match: 4. The CDR3 protein is CASSSRDRGYNEQFF. CDR3 bases: TGTGCCAGCAGCTCCCGGGACAGGGGATACAATGAGCAGTTCTTC.